What follows are 26 T cell receptor beta chains derived from one specimen sequenced in a study of blood T cells in healthy people across ages. Primers used in a second PCR of roughly 6 to 11 cycles were a sample-barcoded 5' primer and a J-beta primer mix. Via MiXCR, TCRdb re-called the 5' RACE reads, giving one row per CDR3 protein. The sample yields around 2 million distinct CDR3 sequences, around 40% seen once. The material sequenced was blood. The source of these receptors is a human donor in good health.

The chain couples TRBV6-5 to TRBJ1-2; D gene uncertain. The CDR3 consists of 13 residues. Germline V lookup: CDR1 MNHEY, CDR2 SVGAGI. Trimming pared 6 bases from V and 6 bases from J, leaving 14 bases between. As DNA, the CDR3 is TGTGCCAGCAGACCCCCGGGAGTCGATGGCTACACCTTC. The encoded protein is CASRPPGVDGYTF.

The chain uses TRBV4-1 and TRBJ1-1, with D unresolved. Trimming left V 3 bases short and J 0 bases short, with 8 bases between. Per germline, CDR1 MGHRA and CDR2 YSYEKL. The CDR3 has 14 residues. Written as DNA, the CDR3 is TGCGCCAGCAGCCAGTCGGCCATGAACACTGAAGCTTTCTTT. Residues: CASSQSAMNTEAFF.

The chain carries TRBV4-2 and TRBJ1-1; tentative D call: TRBD1 (5 bases). Germline CDR1 and CDR2: LGHNA and YNFKEQ. Between the trimmed V and J ends, which lost 2 bases and 0 bases, there was a span of 10 bases. CDR3 size: 15 residues. The CDR3 sequence is CASSQSDSMNTEAFF. The CDR3 coding sequence is TGTGCCAGCAGCCAAAGCGACAGCATGAACACTGAAGCTTTCTTT.

In this sample, this clonotype turned up a few times. This chain joins TRBV11-2 and TRBJ2-4; D call uncertain. Germline V gene data show CDR1 as SGHAT and CDR2 as FQNNGV. V lost 3 bases, J lost 7 bases, and 4 bases lay in between. This CDR3 region has 11 residues. For the CDR3, the DNA is TGTGCCAGCAGCTTTAGTAACATTCAGTACTTC. It encodes CASSFSNIQYF.

Only a few counts were recorded for this clonotype. V usage is TRBV15 and J usage is TRBJ2-6; D is perhaps TRBD2 (5 bases). The CDR3 has 14 amino acids. V lost 3 bases and J lost 2, with 5 bases in between. Germline CDR1 LNHNV, CDR2 YYDKDF (reference sequence). CDR3 protein: CATSREAGANVLTF. In DNA, the CDR3 is TGTGCCACCAGCAGGGAGGCTGGGGCCAACGTCCTGACTTTC.

The chain has TRBV7-9 and TRBJ2-1; D ambiguous. The DNA matches TRBJ2-7 better at its end, which makes the J call doubtful. Per germline, CDR1 SEHNR and CDR2 FQNEAQ (reference sequence). The CDR3 loop spans 14 amino acids. As DNA, the CDR3 is TGTGCCAGCAGCTTAAACTACCAGGCCTCAGAGCAGTACTTC. It is translated as CASSLNYQASEQYF.

This chain connects TRBV4-1 to TRBJ2-7; D remains unclear. Germline CDR1 is MGHRA and CDR2 is YSYEKL. Trimming took 1 base from V and 2 from J, leaving 18 bases between them. CDR3 size: 17 residues. The CDR3 region is CASSQVEPGQHAYEQYF. The CDR3 DNA sequence: TGCGCCAGCAGCCAAGTGGAACCGGGCCAACACGCCTACGAGCAGTACTTC.

This clonotype was observed a handful of times. This sequence joins TRBV29-1 and TRBJ2-1; tentative D call: TRBD2 (6 bases). Trimming took off 3 bases at V and 4 bases at J, with 10 bases between the two ends. This CDR3 contains 13 residues. Germline V gene sequence: CDR1 SQVTM, CDR2 ANQGSEA. In nucleotides, the CDR3 is TGCAGCGTTGATCGGGACTTATACAATGAGCAGTTCTTC. Amino acid sequence: CSVDRDLYNEQFF.

The rearrangement uses TRBV4-2 and TRBJ2-4, with D possibly called TRBD1 or TRBD2 (6 bases each). The V gene lost 3 bases and the J gene lost 8 bases, with 23 bases spanning the gap. Germline CDR1 reads LGHNA; CDR2 reads YNFKEQ. The CDR3 has 17 amino acids. DNA of the CDR3: TGTGCCAGCAGCCATAAGGGGGGCCCCAACTTGAAAGACATTCAGTACTTC. Translated, it gives CASSHKGGPNLKDIQYF.

The J gene is TRBJ1-1, the V gene TRBV7-3; D is undetermined. The germline V gene has CDR1 SGHTA and CDR2 FQGTGA. The CDR3 runs to 16 residues. V lost 2 bases and J 0 bases, leaving 13 bases between the germline ends. CDR3 nucleotide sequence: TGTGCCAGCAGCTTAGAGCCTCCAGGTATGAACACTGAAGCTTTCTTT. Translated, it gives CASSLEPPGMNTEAFF.

Of note for this clonotype: At one boundary the junction diverges from the germline segment, which might be a read error. The chain uses TRBV12-3 or TRBV12-4 and TRBJ2-1, with D perhaps matching TRBD2 (5 bases). The CDR3 has 11 amino acids. The CDR3 sequence is CASSLGDEQVF. CDR3 nucleotides: TGTGCCAGCAGTCTCGGGGATGAGCAGGTCTTC.

The gene calls are TRBV6-2 or TRBV6-3 and TRBJ2-1; no definite D call. The germline V gene has CDR1 MNHEY and CDR2 SVGEGT. This CDR3 comprises 14 residues. Deletions cut 3 bases from V and 5 bases from J, with 11 bases between. For the CDR3, the DNA is TGTGCCAGCAGTTATGCAATTTCCGACAATGAGCAGTTCTTC. This translates into CASSYAISDNEQFF.

The chain employs TRBV6-1 and TRBJ1-5; 7 bases agree with TRBD1. CDR3 length equals 16 residues. V dropped 5 bases and J dropped 2; count of bases not matched to a gene: 9. The germline V gene has CDR1 MNHNS and CDR2 SASEGT. In DNA, the CDR3 is TGTGCCAGCAGTAATAAACAGGGGCTTCGCAATCAGCCCCAGCATTTT. Protein sequence: CASSNKQGLRNQPQHF.

The chain carries TRBV20-1 and TRBJ2-1; TRBD2 matches 11 bases. The trim removed 5 bases at V and 4 bases at J, leaving 10 bases unmatched. CDR3 length: 16 residues. CDR1 is DFQATT and CDR2 is SNEGSKA in the germline V gene (reference sequence). CDR3 residues: CSAPTSGGRAYNEQFF. The CDR3 nucleotides read TGCAGTGCTCCTACTAGCGGGGGCCGGGCTTACAATGAGCAGTTCTTC.

CDR3 nucleotide sequence: TGTGCCAGCAGCTTATCCGGGACACGGACCAATGAGCAGTTCTTC. Amino acid sequence: CASSLSGTRTNEQFF. This sequence joins TRBV7-2 and TRBJ2-1, with D maybe TRBD1 (6 bases). Trimming left V 2 bases short and J 6 bases short, with 14 bases between. This CDR3 has 15 amino acids. CDR1 is SGHTA, CDR2 FQGNSA, per germline.

The V call is TRBV7-6, the J call TRBJ2-1; D is ambiguous. V lost 5 bases, J lost 9 bases, and 14 bases lay in between. Germline CDR1 and CDR2: SGHVS and FNYEAQ. The CDR3 is 13 residues long. The CDR3: CASSPVEVSEQFF. The CDR3 region has the DNA TGTGCCAGCAGCCCTGTTGAAGTCAGTGAGCAGTTCTTC.

Turning to this clonotype: Its ends do not fully match the called genes, so a read error is possible. The V gene is TRBV2, the J gene TRBJ2-1, with D uncertain. Germline CDR1 reads SNHLY; CDR2 reads FYNNEI. This CDR3 has 11 residues. The CDR3 is CAGSDMGGQFF. The CDR3 DNA sequence: TGTGCCGGCAGTGACATGGGTGGTCAGTTCTTC.

This clonotype turned up a few times. The V call is TRBV2, the J call TRBJ2-7; 9 bases fit TRBD1. The germline gives CDR1 SNHLY, CDR2 FYNNEI. Unmatched junction bases numbered 7, after V lost 11 bases and J lost 5 bases. The CDR3 has 12 residues. CDR3 sequence (DNA): TGTGCCGGTGGGACAGGGTGGGACGAGCAGTACTTC. As protein: CAGGTGWDEQYF.

This clonotype occurred a few times. This sequence joins TRBV6-5 and TRBJ1-2, with D perhaps matching TRBD1 (5 bases). Trimming removed 4 bases from V and 5 bases from J, with 17 bases in between. The CDR3 is made up of 15 amino acids. From germline, CDR1 is MNHEY and CDR2 SVGAGI. CDR3: CASSLILDSPYGYTF. The CDR3 region has the DNA TGTGCCAGCAGTTTAATTCTTGACAGTCCTTATGGCTACACCTTC.

The chain links TRBV18 to TRBJ2-7, with D maybe TRBD2 (7 bases). The J call may be wrong; the DNA end is better matched by TRBJ2-4. Germline V CDR1 and CDR2: KGHSH, LQKENI. The CDR3 is made up of 13 amino acids. In DNA, the CDR3 is TGTGCCAGCTCACCAGGGGGGGCGAACATTCAGTACTTC. Protein product: CASSPGGANIQYF.

This clonotype was picked up a small number of times. V and J are TRBV12-3 or TRBV12-4 and TRBJ2-7; D gene uncertain. Judging by the DNA end, TRBJ2-5 fits better; the J call may be wrong. The CDR3 extends over 13 amino acids. The chain's CDR3 is CASSERFSGTQYF. The CDR3 DNA reads as TGTGCCAGCAGTGAGAGGTTCTCGGGGACCCAGTACTTC.

A single count supports this clonotype. V and J are TRBV6-1 and TRBJ2-7; possible D gene TRBD1, 6 bases. Trimming left V 11 bases short and J 1 base short, with 15 bases between. The CDR3 covers 13 residues. Germline V CDR1 and CDR2: MNHNS, SASEGT. The CDR3 spells CAGIWGPSYEQYF. The CDR3 DNA reads as TGTGCCGGCATTTGGGGGCCATCCTACGAGCAGTACTTC.

The gene calls are TRBV15 and TRBJ1-3; D possibly corresponds to TRBD1 (5 bases). The CDR3 runs 15 residues. Trimming removed 0 bases at V and 3 bases at J, with 9 bases between. CDR1 is LNHNV, CDR2 YYDKDF, per germline (reference sequence). The CDR3 sequence: CATSRDRGDGNTIYF. DNA for the CDR3: TGTGCCACCAGCAGAGATCGGGGCGATGGAAACACCATATATTTT.

This clonotype turned up a few times. The genes are TRBV7-2 and TRBJ2-1; tentatively, D is TRBD1 (6 bases). The J call may be mistaken, given a closer DNA end match to TRBJ2-7. Germline V gives CDR1 SGHTA, CDR2 FQGNSA. This CDR3 is 16 amino acids long. DNA of the CDR3: TGTGCCAGCAGCCCCGCTTTGGGACATATTATGGGCGAGCAGTACTTC. Its protein product is CASSPALGHIMGEQYF.

V usage is TRBV20-1 and J usage is TRBJ1-1, with 7 bases matching TRBD1. The junction had 5 bases not matched to a gene; V was cut back by 6 bases and J by 1 base. CDR3 length equals 13 residues. CDR1 and CDR2 from the germline V gene are DFQATT and SNEGSKA (reference sequence). The CDR3 sequence: CSADDRANTEAFF. CDR3 bases: TGCAGTGCCGACGACAGGGCGAACACTGAAGCTTTCTTT.

This clonotype was detected only a few times. At one of its ends the junction is not consistent with the germline gene, which may arise from a read error. The CDR3 sequence: CASSFHSSGSYNVQFF. CDR3 bases: TGTGCCAGCAGCTTCCACTCCAGCGGCTCCTACAATGTGCAGTTCTTC. The rearrangement links TRBV7-3 to TRBJ2-1; D possibly corresponds to TRBD2 (5 bases). From germline, CDR1 is SGHTA and CDR2 FQGTGA. The CDR3 runs 16 residues.